This record concerns one TCR beta chain sequence. At one boundary the junction diverges from the germline segment, which might be a read error. This entry belongs to a study of T cells in Graves' hyperthyroidism and ophthalmopathy. Together with thyroid ultrasound, orbital computed tomography, serum thyroxine and TRAb, clinical symptoms were used for diagnoses. Researchers amplified the TCR beta CDR3 regions from RNA transcripts. RT-PCR in the first round (using the HTBI primer set) targeted the TCR CDR3. TCRdb itself ran the multiplex PCR reads through MiXCR, one entry per CDR3 protein. Altogether hundreds of thousands of distinct CDR3 sequences are present, roughly 15% being singletons, with the ten largest covering 13%. There are 14 residues in the CDR3. From germline, CDR1 is MGHDK and CDR2 SYGVNS.

The specimen was blood. V is TRBV25-1 and J is TRBJ2-1; possibly TRBD2 for D (5 bases). This receptor was taken from a young man with Graves' ophthalmopathy. DNA for the CDR3: TGTGCCAGCAGTGAACCGGCCGGGAACAATGAGCAGCTCTTC. Protein product: CASSEPAGNNEQLF.